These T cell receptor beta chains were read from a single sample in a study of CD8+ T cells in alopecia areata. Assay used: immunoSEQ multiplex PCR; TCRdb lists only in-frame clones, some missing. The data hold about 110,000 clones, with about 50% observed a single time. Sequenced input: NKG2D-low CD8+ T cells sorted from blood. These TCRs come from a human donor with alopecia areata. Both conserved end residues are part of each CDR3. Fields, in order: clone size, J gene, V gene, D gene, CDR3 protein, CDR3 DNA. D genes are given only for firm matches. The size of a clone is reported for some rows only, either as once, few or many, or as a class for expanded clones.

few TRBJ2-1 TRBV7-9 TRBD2 CASSPTGGDEQFF TGTGCCAGCAGCCCTACGGGAGGGGATGAGCAGTTCTTC
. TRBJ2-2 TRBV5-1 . CASSLSGELFF TGCGCCAGCAGCTTGTCCGGGGAGCTGTTTTTT
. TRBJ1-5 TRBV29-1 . CNVMTGIGNQPQHF TGCAACGTCATGACAGGAATCGGCAATCAGCCCCAGCATTTT
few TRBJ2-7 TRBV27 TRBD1 CASSPWGTGGFYEQYF TGTGCCAGCAGTCCGTGGGGGACAGGGGGGTTCTACGAGCAGTACTTC
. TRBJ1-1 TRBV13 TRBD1 CASSRGTGGYTEAFF TGTGCCAGCAGTCGAGGGACAGGGGGGTACACTGAAGCTTTCTTT
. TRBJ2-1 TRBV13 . CASSLPSSYNEQFF TGTGCCAGCAGCCTCCCAAGCTCCTACAATGAGCAGTTCTTC
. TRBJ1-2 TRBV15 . CATSRVRGNYGYTF TGTGCCACCAGCAGAGTCAGGGGTAACTATGGCTACACCTTC
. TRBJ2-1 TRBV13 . CASSLPSYRVEQFF TGTGCCAGCAGCTTACCCTCTTATCGTGTTGAGCAGTTCTTC
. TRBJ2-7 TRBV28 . CASSFGRAYEQYF TGTGCCAGCAGTTTTGGGCGGGCCTACGAGCAGTACTTC
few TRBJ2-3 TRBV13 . CASSPGERRDTQYF TGTGCCAGCAGCCCCGGGGAGAGAAGAGATACGCAGTATTTT
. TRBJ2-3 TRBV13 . CASSPGDTQYF TGTGCCAGCAGCCCCGGAGATACGCAGTATTTT
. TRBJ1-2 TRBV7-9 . CASSLGLTGDGYTF TGTGCCAGCAGCTTAGGCCTTACGGGAGATGGCTACACCTTC
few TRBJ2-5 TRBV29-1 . CSVGMLAPQETQYF TGCAGCGTTGGAATGTTGGCTCCCCAAGAGACCCAGTACTTC
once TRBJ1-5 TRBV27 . CASSLDRLTQPQHF TGTGCCAGCAGCTTAGACAGGCTGACTCAGCCCCAGCATTTT
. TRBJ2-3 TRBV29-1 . CSVEDGGPTQYF TGCAGCGTTGAAGATGGCGGACCTACGCAGTATTTT
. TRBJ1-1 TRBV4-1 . CASSQDGGRRAEAFF TGCGCCAGCAGCCAAGACGGAGGGCGTAGGGCTGAAGCTTTCTTT
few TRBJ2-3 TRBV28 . CASRRAELGQYF TGTGCCAGCAGACGGGCCGAACTTGGGCAGTATTTT
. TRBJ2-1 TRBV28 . CASSLPRDNEQFF TGTGCCAGCAGTTTACCCAGAGACAATGAGCAGTTCTTC
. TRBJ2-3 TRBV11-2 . CASSSPRRADTQYF TGTGCCAGCAGCTCCCCTCGAAGAGCAGATACGCAGTATTTT
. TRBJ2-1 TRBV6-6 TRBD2 CASSYSLAGGNNEQFF TGTGCCAGCAGTTACTCTCTAGCGGGAGGGAACAATGAGCAGTTCTTC
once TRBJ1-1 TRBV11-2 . CASCRGNTEAFF TGTGCCAGCTGTCGGGGGAACACTGAAGCTTTCTTT
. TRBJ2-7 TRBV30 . CAWTPGGAGHYEQYF TGTGCCTGGACTCCAGGAGGGGCAGGACACTACGAGCAGTACTTC
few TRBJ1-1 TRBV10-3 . CAISVPGPGTEAFF TGTGCCATCAGTGTCCCTGGGCCGGGCACTGAAGCTTTCTTT
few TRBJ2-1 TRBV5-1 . CASSPRWDEQFF TGCGCCAGCAGCCCTCGTTGGGATGAGCAGTTCTTC
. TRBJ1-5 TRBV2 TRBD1 CASTGTDSDQPQHF TGTGCCAGCACCGGGACAGATAGCGATCAGCCCCAGCATTTT
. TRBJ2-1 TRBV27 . CASSLQMGIYNEQFF TGTGCCAGCAGTCTTCAGATGGGGATTTACAATGAGCAGTTCTTC
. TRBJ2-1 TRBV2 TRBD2 CASSQLAGVGNEQFF TGTGCCAGCAGCCAACTAGCGGGAGTAGGAAATGAGCAGTTCTTC
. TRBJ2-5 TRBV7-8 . CASSFPARQETQYF TGTGCCAGCAGCTTCCCAGCCAGGCAAGAGACCCAGTACTTC
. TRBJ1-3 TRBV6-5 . CASSPDSGNTIYF TGTGCCAGCAGTCCAGACTCTGGAAACACCATATATTTT